Listed below are T cell receptor beta chains from one sample, sequenced in a study of vaccination and CD4 T cells after COVID-19. TCRdb analysed the PCR reads with MiXCR anew, one entry per CDR3 protein. The table records about 5,300 distinct CDR3 sequences, roughly 27% of them present only once. The antigens these receptors bind are not known. The sequenced sample was CD4+ T cells from blood, cultured in vitro, obtained after SARS-CoV-2 vaccination. These receptors came from a human donor who had recovered from COVID-19. The CDR3 runs from the conserved cysteine through the conserved F or W. A D gene is named only where the DNA matches it firmly. Clone sizes are given selectively: once, few, many, or a class where the clone is expanded.

>-|TRBV4-1|15|-|TRBJ1-2
CASSQAGLSSYGYTF
TGCGCCAGCAGCCAGGCGGGTCTTTCTAGCTATGGCTACACCTTC
>few|TRBV28|16|-|TRBJ2-5
CASSKRTAVSGGTQYF
TGTGCCAGCAGTAAACGGACCGCAGTATCCGGGGGGACCCAGTACTTC
>-|TRBV5-1|16|-|TRBJ1-6
CASSVTTGRGDSPLHF
TGCGCCAGCAGCGTAACAACGGGGCGCGGCGATTCACCCCTCCACTTT
>-|TRBV27|13|-|TRBJ1-1
CASRSQGGTEAFF
TGTGCCAGCAGGTCACAGGGTGGCACTGAAGCTTTCTTT
>medium-sized|TRBV27|15|-|TRBJ2-5
CASSLGRWEQETQYF
TGTGCCAGCAGTTTAGGAAGGTGGGAACAAGAGACCCAGTACTTC
>-|TRBV20-1|16|TRBD2|TRBJ2-3
CSARVDGGGGTDTQYF
TGCAGTGCTAGAGTGGATGGTGGCGGGGGTACAGATACGCAGTATTTT
>medium-sized|TRBV7-9|14|TRBD1|TRBJ2-5
CASRRDRAQETQYF
TGTGCCAGCAGGCGTGACAGGGCCCAAGAGACCCAGTACTTC
>-|TRBV20-1|15|TRBD1|TRBJ2-2
CSAPRQGGNTGELFF
TGCAGTGCTCCTAGACAGGGTGGGAACACCGGGGAGCTGTTTTTT
>-|TRBV6-2/TRBV6-3|14|TRBD2|TRBJ2-7
CASWTSNNSYEQYF
TGTGCCAGCTGGACTAGCAATAACTCCTACGAGCAGTACTTC
>-|TRBV11-1|14|TRBD1|TRBJ1-6
CASRRDSSNSPLHF
TGTGCCAGCAGGCGGGACAGTTCGAATTCACCCCTCCACTTT
>few|TRBV20-1|19|-|TRBJ2-6
CSARVGPGRIDPGANVLTF
TGCAGTGCTAGAGTCGGCCCGGGGAGAATTGACCCTGGGGCCAACGTCCTGACTTTC
>medium-sized|TRBV28|13|TRBD1|TRBJ1-1
CASSTGASRVAFF
TGTGCCAGCAGTACAGGGGCGAGCAGAGTGGCTTTCTTT
>-|TRBV24-1|12|-|TRBJ2-3
CATSDLQDTQYF
TGTGCCACCAGTGATTTACAGGATACGCAGTATTTT
>-|TRBV6-2/TRBV6-3|14|TRBD2|TRBJ2-3
CASEAGGLLNTQYF
TGTGCCAGCGAAGCGGGAGGGCTATTAAATACGCAGTATTTT
>medium-sized|TRBV6-1|14|-|TRBJ1-5
CASRGHLGNQPQHF
TGTGCCAGCAGGGGACACCTTGGCAATCAGCCCCAGCATTTT
>-|TRBV6-4|13|TRBD2|TRBJ2-1
CASSELLAGKQFF
TGTGCCAGCAGTGAGTTACTAGCGGGGAAGCAGTTCTTC
>few|TRBV4-1|16|-|TRBJ1-5
CASSGRLGVGNQPQHF
TGCGCCAGCAGCGGACGGCTTGGCGTTGGCAATCAGCCCCAGCATTTT
>medium-sized|TRBV20-1|11|-|TRBJ2-5
CSAGRQDRVYF
TGCAGTGCTGGCCGACAGGATCGGGTGTACTTC
>-|TRBV27|17|-|TRBJ1-6
CASSSRIAKSYNSPLHF
TGTGCCAGCAGTTCCCGGATAGCGAAGTCCTATAATTCACCCCTCCACTTT
>few|TRBV27|13|-|TRBJ1-1
CASSLYQSTEAFF
TGTGCCAGCAGTTTATACCAGAGCACTGAAGCTTTCTTT
>-|TRBV28|16|TRBD1|TRBJ2-4
CASSFVEGTGRDIQYF
TGTGCCAGCAGTTTTGTCGAGGGGACAGGACGGGACATTCAGTACTTC
>-|TRBV19|16|-|TRBJ1-5
CASSISGLGGVQPQHF
TGTGCCAGTAGTATAAGTGGGTTAGGGGGGGTTCAGCCCCAGCATTTT
>few|TRBV21-1|13|-|TRBJ2-7
CASSRGGAYEQYF
TGTGCCAGCAGCAGGGGCGGGGCCTACGAGCAGTACTTC
>-|TRBV7-9|17|-|TRBJ2-3
CASSPYVLGGITDTQYF
TGTGCCAGCAGCCCTTACGTTCTGGGGGGAATCACAGATACGCAGTATTTT
>-|TRBV15|14|-|TRBJ2-3
CATSRDLSTDTQYF
TGTGCCACCAGCAGAGACCTATCCACAGATACGCAGTATTTT
>-|TRBV20-1|13|-|TRBJ2-2
CSASRRADGELFF
TGCAGTGCTAGCAGAAGGGCGGACGGGGAGCTGTTTTTT
>few|TRBV6-1|16|TRBD2|TRBJ2-1
CASIGTSGNFVNEQFF
TGTGCCAGCATAGGGACTAGCGGGAATTTTGTGAATGAGCAGTTCTTC
>few|TRBV20-1|16|TRBD1|TRBJ2-6
CSAPGQDFSGANVLTF
TGCAGTGCACCGGGACAGGACTTCTCTGGGGCCAACGTCCTGACTTTC
>medium-sized|TRBV7-2|15|TRBD2|TRBJ2-1
CASSLDQREVDEQFF
TGTGCCAGCAGCTTAGACCAGCGGGAGGTGGATGAGCAGTTCTTC
>few|TRBV28|15|TRBD1|TRBJ2-3
CASSSTGTGTDTQYF
TGTGCCAGCAGCTCTACCGGGACAGGGACAGATACGCAGTATTTT
>-|TRBV9|16|-|TRBJ2-7
CASSVGGPNQAYEQYF
TGTGCCAGCAGCGTAGGGGGGCCAAACCAGGCCTACGAGCAGTACTTC
>once|TRBV21-1|19|-|TRBJ1-5
CASSKYLALGAGGNQPQHF
TGTGCCAGCAGCAAATACCTCGCATTAGGGGCGGGAGGCAATCAGCCCCAGCATTTT
>-|TRBV7-2|15|-|TRBJ1-5
CASSLVGGPDQPQHF
TGTGCCAGCAGCTTGGTCGGGGGACCGGATCAGCCCCAGCATTTT
>-|TRBV6-1|11|-|TRBJ2-7
CAGKGAYEQYF
TGTGCCGGAAAGGGCGCCTACGAGCAGTACTTC
>few|TRBV10-3|13|TRBD2|TRBJ2-5
CAIKPSGGETQYF
TGTGCCATCAAACCTAGCGGGGGAGAGACCCAGTACTTC